This T cell receptor (beta chain) was found in a study of OX40 agonist ivuxolimab in advanced cancers. Overall study: Dose-escalation subjects each had hepatocellular carcinoma, melanoma, renal cell or head and neck cancer. There were three patients with partial responses, one having hepatocellular carcinoma and two cutaneous melanoma.

The CDR3 covers 15 residues. With V trimmed by 6 bases and J by 5 bases, 10 bases remained unmatched. CDR1 SNHLY and CDR2 FYNNEI come from the germline V gene. Broader study findings: At 0.1 to 3.0 mg/kg and by week 6, CD4+ and CD8+ T cells in the blood had expanded clonally.

Method: immunoSEQ multiplex PCR; TCRdb's copy keeps in-frame clones and lacks some. The sample carries 90,000 or so clones, approximately 90% recorded once. As to this clone: Its antigen remains unknown.

The receptor comes from an adult with an advanced solid tumor such as melanoma, head and neck, liver or kidney cancer. The rearrangement uses TRBV2 and TRBJ2-5, with 9 bases identical to TRBD1. The source material was CD4+ or CD8+ T cells sorted from blood, sampled in a trial of the OX40 agonist ivuxolimab. In DNA form, the CDR3 reads TGTGCCAGCAGGCGACAGGGGGGCCCCGCGGAGACCCAGTACTTC. Translating gives CASRRQGGPAETQYF.